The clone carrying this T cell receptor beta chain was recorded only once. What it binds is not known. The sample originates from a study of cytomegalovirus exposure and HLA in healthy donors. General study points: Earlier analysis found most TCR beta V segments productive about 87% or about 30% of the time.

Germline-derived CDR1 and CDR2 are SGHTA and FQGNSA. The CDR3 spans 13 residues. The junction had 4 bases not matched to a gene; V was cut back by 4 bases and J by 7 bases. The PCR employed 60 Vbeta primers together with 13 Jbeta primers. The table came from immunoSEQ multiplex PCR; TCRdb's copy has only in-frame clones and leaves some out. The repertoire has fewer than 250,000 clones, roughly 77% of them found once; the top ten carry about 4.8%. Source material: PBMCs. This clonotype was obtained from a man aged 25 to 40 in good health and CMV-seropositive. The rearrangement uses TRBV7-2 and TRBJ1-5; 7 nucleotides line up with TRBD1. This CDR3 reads CASSSKTGQPQHF. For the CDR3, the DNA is TGTGCCAGCAGCTCGAAGACAGGGCAGCCCCAGCATTTT.